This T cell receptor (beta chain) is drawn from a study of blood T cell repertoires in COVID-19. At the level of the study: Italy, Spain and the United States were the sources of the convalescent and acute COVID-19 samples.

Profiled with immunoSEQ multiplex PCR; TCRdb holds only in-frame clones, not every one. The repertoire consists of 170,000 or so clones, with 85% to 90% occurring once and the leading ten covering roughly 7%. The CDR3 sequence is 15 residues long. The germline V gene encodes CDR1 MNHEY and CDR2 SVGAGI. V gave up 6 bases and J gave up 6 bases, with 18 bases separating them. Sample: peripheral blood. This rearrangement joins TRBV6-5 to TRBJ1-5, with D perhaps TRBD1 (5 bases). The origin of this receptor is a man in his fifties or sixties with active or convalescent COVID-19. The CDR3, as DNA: TGTGCCAGCAGGCCTCCCGGACAAGGCAGTCAGCCCCAGCATTTT. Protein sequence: CASRPPGQGSQPQHF.